This passage covers 18 T cell receptor beta chains from one sample sequenced in a study of Ad26.COV2.S vaccination and SARS-CoV-2 variants. Treatment reported: some 20 received Ad26.COV2.S at low or high dose, single or two shots; five or six received placebo; per-sample allocation not given. Day 63 after the first vaccine or placebo injection was the time point for sampling. Generated by immunoSEQ multiplex PCR, the TCRdb table keeps only in-frame clones and is missing some. The sample shows hundreds of thousands of clones, more than 70% of them seen only once. Sequenced here: peripheral blood, sampled in a trial of Ad26.COV2.S vaccine versus placebo. All receptors derive from a person aged 18 to 65 who received the Ad26.COV2.S COVID-19 vaccine or a placebo.

The chain couples TRBV7-2 to TRBJ1-5; tentatively, D is TRBD1 (5 bases). From germline, CDR1 is SGHTA and CDR2 FQGNSA. Deletions cut 8 bases from V and 5 bases from J, with 16 bases between. The CDR3 is made up of 14 amino acids. For the CDR3, the DNA is TGTGCCAGCCGACGGGGGGACCGATATCAGCCCCAGCATTTT. Protein sequence: CASRRGDRYQPQHF.

The genes are TRBV30 and TRBJ1-3; D unclear. The CDR3 extends over 13 amino acids. Trimming shortened V by 4 bases and J by 6 bases, and 13 bases separated the two germline ends. CDR1 is GTSNPN, CDR2 SVGIG, per germline (reference sequence). CDR3 protein: CAWIKPNTNTIYF. CDR3 nucleotide sequence: TGTGCCTGGATCAAACCAAATACAAACACCATATATTTT.

The chain joins TRBV7-2 to TRBJ2-5; 7 bases are shared with TRBD1. The CDR3 totals 14 residues. Per germline, CDR1 SGHTA and CDR2 FQGNSA. The V segment lost 4 bases and the J segment 1 base; nucleotides outside the gene matches: 3. In DNA, the CDR3 is TGTGCCAGCAGCTACGGACAGGTCCAAGAGACCCAGTACTTC. Residues: CASSYGQVQETQYF.

The rearrangement links TRBV2 to TRBJ1-5; TRBD1 agrees at 7 bases. Germline trimming cut 6 bases from V and 5 bases from J; bases unmatched to any gene: 7. The CDR3 is 14 amino acids. Looked up from germline, CDR1 is SNHLY and CDR2 is FYNNEI. CDR3 sequence reads: CASRVTGAHQPQHF. The CDR3 DNA reads as TGTGCCAGCAGGGTAACAGGGGCCCATCAGCCCCAGCATTTT.

V is TRBV2 and J is TRBJ1-1, with D possibly TRBD1 on 5 matching bases. Per the germline V gene, CDR1 is SNHLY and CDR2 is FYNNEI. The CDR3 extends over 14 amino acids. V was clipped by 3 bases and J by 3 bases, with 11 bases between them. This chain's CDR3 is CASSESGPYTEAFF. CDR3 nucleotide sequence: TGTGCCAGCAGTGAGTCAGGGCCCTACACTGAAGCTTTCTTT.

The CDR3 DNA reads as TGTGCCAGCAGTTTCCGGGCTGATAGCACAGATACGCAGTATTTT. Its protein product is CASSFRADSTDTQYF. The chain links TRBV7-9 to TRBJ2-3, with unresolved D. There are 15 residues in the CDR3. Trimming removed 6 bases at V and 0 bases at J, with 13 bases between. CDR1 and CDR2 (germline): SEHNR, FQNEAQ (reference sequence).

V usage is TRBV19 and J usage is TRBJ1-5, with TRBD1 matching 7 bases. CDR1 is LNHDA and CDR2 is SQIVND in the germline V gene (reference sequence). J was trimmed by 2 bases and V by 3 bases; bases with no gene match: 4. This CDR3 region has 15 residues. The CDR3 sequence: CASSMVGQGNQPQHF. DNA for the CDR3: TGTGCCAGTAGTATGGTAGGACAGGGCAATCAGCCCCAGCATTTT.

The rearrangement joins TRBV11-2 to TRBJ2-2; 15 bases align to TRBD2. Germline values: CDR1 SGHAT, CDR2 FQNNGV. The CDR3 has 18 residues. J lost 5 bases, V lost 1 base, and 5 bases had no gene match. Here the CDR3 DNA reads TGTGCCAGCAGCTTAGGGACTAGCGGGAGGGAGCGGACCGGGGAGCTGTTTTTT. It is translated as CASSLGTSGRERTGELFF.

This clone was counted a few times. This rearrangement joins TRBV5-1 to TRBJ1-1; no clear D. CDR1 is SGHRS, CDR2 YFSETQ, per germline. The CDR3 length is 14 residues. Trimming removed 2 bases at V and 3 bases at J, with 11 bases between. The CDR3 reads CASSFRSFDTEAFF. The CDR3 coding sequence is TGCGCCAGCAGCTTCAGGTCCTTCGACACTGAAGCTTTCTTT.

This chain joins TRBV30 and TRBJ1-5; D might be TRBD1 (6 bases). V lost 4 bases to trimming and J lost 5 bases, with 18 bases between them. This CDR3 has 15 amino acids. CDR1 and CDR2 from the germline V gene are GTSNPN and SVGIG (reference sequence). The CDR3 nucleotides are TGTGCCTGGACCCCCCCGACAGGAGGGGATCAGCCCCAGCATTTT. Protein product: CAWTPPTGGDQPQHF.

The rearrangement uses TRBV6-6 and TRBJ1-1; D unclear. V was shortened by 8 bases and J by 0 bases, with 13 bases between the two germline ends. The CDR3 is 14 residues long. Germline-derived CDR1 and CDR2 are MNHNY and SVGAGI (reference sequence). The chain's CDR3 is CASALNVMNTEAFF. CDR3 nucleotides: TGTGCCAGCGCCCTAAATGTCATGAACACTGAAGCTTTCTTT.

The rearrangement uses TRBV28 and TRBJ1-1; D gene ambiguous. From germline, CDR1 is MDHEN and CDR2 SYDVKM. The CDR3 consists of 12 residues. V lost 3 bases, J lost 3 bases, and 5 bases lay in between. The CDR3 nucleotides are TGTGCCAGCAGTTTGATCGACACTGAAGCTTTCTTT. Translated, it gives CASSLIDTEAFF.

Note on this clone: Within the sample, other DNA sequences also encode this same CDR3. The chain combines TRBV20-1 with TRBJ2-7; D gene unclear. The germline CDR1 and CDR2 sequences are DFQATT and SNEGSKA (reference sequence). The CDR3 spans 11 residues. Trimming left V 0 bases short and J 1 base short, with 1 base between. CDR3 DNA sequence: TGCAGTGCTAGAGATTCCTACGAGCAGTACTTC. This encodes CSARDSYEQYF.

The chain couples TRBV5-4 to TRBJ1-2, with a possible D match to TRBD1 (5 bases). The CDR3 has 13 residues. Germline assignment: CDR1 SGHNT and CDR2 YYREEE (reference sequence). Trimming stripped 0 bases from V and 7 bases from J, with 10 bases between. This chain's CDR3 is CASSLGMQGGYTF. DNA of the CDR3: TGTGCCAGCAGCTTGGGAATGCAGGGTGGCTACACCTTC. Drawing the rest from reference TRBV5-4 and TRBJ1-2, the complete variable domain is ETGVTQSPTHLIKTRGQQVTLRCSSQSGHNTVSWYQQALGQGPQFIFQYYREEENGRGNFPPRFSGLQFPNYSSELNVNALELDDSALYLCASSLGMQGGYTFGSGTRLTVV.

The rearrangement uses TRBV19 and TRBJ1-1, with TRBD1 as a possible D gene (5 bases). The CDR3 runs to 13 residues. V lost 5 bases and J lost 6, with 13 bases in between. The germline V gene encodes CDR1 LNHDA and CDR2 SQIVND (reference sequence). The CDR3 region has the DNA TGTGCCAGTAGTCTCAGGGTTCTGGCTGAAGCTTTCTTT. Translated: CASSLRVLAEAFF.

The chain carries TRBV30 and TRBJ1-6, with 8 bases identical to TRBD1. The CDR3 has 15 amino acids. J gave up 5 bases and V 7 bases, and 10 bases lay outside the gene matches. The germline V gene has CDR1 GTSNPN and CDR2 SVGIG (reference sequence). CDR3 protein: CAFTPAGGNNSPLHF. Written as DNA, the CDR3 is TGTGCCTTTACCCCGGCAGGGGGCAATAATTCACCCCTCCACTTT.

V usage is TRBV6-2 or TRBV6-3 and J usage is TRBJ2-1; TRBD2 matches at 9 bases. J was trimmed by 8 bases and V by 5 bases; bases with no gene match: 7. The CDR3 has 14 residues. Looked up from germline, CDR1 is MNHEY and CDR2 is SVGEGT. CDR3 DNA sequence: TGTGCCAGCAGTCTCGGGACTAGCCATCATGAGCAGTTCTTC. It codes for CASSLGTSHHEQFF.

This clone was counted a few times. The chain carries TRBV3-1 (or the pseudogene TRBV3-2) and TRBJ1-2, with 7 bases lining up with TRBD1. The germline V gene has CDR1 LGHDT and CDR2 YNNKEL (reference sequence). The CDR3 runs 13 residues. V gave up 4 bases and J gave up 7 bases; unmatched junction bases: 6. The DNA of the CDR3 is TGTGCCAGCAGCCCCAGACAGGGACGTGGCTACACCTTC. Translating gives CASSPRQGRGYTF.